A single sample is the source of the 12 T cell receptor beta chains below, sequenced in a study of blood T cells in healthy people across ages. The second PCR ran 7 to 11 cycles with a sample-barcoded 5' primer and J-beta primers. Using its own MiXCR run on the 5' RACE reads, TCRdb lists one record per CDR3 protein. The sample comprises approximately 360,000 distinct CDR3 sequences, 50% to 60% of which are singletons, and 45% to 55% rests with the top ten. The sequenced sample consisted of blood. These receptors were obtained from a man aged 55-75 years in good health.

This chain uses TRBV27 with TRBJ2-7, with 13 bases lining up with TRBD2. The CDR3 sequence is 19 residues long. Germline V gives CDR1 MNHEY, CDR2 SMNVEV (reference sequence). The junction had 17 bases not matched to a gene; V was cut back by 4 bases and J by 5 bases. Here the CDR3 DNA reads TGTGCCAGCAGTTCACGGACTAGCGGGAGCTTTGTTCGTTTTGACGAGCAGTACTTC. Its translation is CASSSRTSGSFVRFDEQYF.

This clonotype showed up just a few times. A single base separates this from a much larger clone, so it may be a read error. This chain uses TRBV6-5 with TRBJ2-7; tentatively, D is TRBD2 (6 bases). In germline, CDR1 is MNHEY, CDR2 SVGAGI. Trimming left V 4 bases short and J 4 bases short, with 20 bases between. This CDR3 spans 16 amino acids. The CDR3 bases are TGTGCCAGCAGTTCCTTGGGGAGTGGAGGGGCGTACGAGCAGTACTTC. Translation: CASSSLGSGGAYEQYF.

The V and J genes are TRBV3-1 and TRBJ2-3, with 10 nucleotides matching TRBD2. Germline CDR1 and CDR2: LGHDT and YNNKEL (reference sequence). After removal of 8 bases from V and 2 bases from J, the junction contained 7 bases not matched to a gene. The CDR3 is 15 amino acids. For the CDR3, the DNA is TGTGCCAGCCCTAGCGGGAGCTACGACACAGATACGCAGTATTTT. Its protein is CASPSGSYDTDTQYF.

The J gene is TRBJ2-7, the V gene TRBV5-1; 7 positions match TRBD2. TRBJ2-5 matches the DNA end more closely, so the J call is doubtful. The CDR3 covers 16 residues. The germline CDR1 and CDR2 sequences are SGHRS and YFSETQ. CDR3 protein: CASSLVAGQGGETQYF. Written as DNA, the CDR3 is TGCGCCAGCAGCTTGGTAGCGGGCCAGGGAGGAGAGACCCAGTACTTC.

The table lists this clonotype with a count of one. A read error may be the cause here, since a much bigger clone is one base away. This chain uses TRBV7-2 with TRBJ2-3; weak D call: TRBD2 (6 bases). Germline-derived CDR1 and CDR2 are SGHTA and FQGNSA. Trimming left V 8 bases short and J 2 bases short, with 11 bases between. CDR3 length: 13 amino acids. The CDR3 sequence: CASGREYTDTQYF. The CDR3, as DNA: TGTGCCAGCGGGCGGGAATACACAGATACGCAGTATTTT.

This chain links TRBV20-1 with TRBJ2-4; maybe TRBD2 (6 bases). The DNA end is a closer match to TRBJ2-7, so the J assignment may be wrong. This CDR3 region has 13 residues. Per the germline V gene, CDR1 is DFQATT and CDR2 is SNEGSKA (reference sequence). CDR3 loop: CSARWLANYEQYF. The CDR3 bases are TGCAGTGCCAGATGGCTAGCGAACTACGAGCAGTACTTC.

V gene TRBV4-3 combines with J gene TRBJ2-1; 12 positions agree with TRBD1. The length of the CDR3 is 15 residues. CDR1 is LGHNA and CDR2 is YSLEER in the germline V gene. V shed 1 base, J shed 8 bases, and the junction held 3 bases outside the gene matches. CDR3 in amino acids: CASSQGWDRGHEQFF. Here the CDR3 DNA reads TGCGCCAGCAGCCAAGGTTGGGACAGGGGGCATGAGCAGTTCTTC.

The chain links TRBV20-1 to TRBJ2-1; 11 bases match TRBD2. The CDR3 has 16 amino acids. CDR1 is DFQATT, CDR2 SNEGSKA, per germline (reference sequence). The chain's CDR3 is CSAGIAGGSSYNEQFF. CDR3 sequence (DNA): TGCAGCGCCGGAATAGCGGGAGGGAGCTCCTACAATGAGCAGTTCTTC.

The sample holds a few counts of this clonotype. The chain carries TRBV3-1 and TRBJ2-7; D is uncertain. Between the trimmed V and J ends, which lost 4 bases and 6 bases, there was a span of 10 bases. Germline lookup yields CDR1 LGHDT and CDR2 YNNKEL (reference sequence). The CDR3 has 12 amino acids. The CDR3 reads CASSLVSGEQYF. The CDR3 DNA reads TGTGCCAGCAGCCTGGTTTCGGGCGAGCAGTACTTC.

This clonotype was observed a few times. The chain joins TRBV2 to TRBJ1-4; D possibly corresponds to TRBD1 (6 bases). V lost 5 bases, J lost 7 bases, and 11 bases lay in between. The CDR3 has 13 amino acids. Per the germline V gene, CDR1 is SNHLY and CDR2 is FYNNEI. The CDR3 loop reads CASSRQGFEKLFF. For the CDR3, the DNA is TGTGCCAGCAGTCGGCAGGGGTTTGAAAAACTGTTTTTT.

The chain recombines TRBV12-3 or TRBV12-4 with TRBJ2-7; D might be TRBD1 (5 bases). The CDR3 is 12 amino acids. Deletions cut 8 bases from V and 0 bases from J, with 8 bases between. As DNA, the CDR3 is TGTGCCAGCGGGGCTAGCTCCTACGAGCAGTACTTC. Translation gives CASGASSYEQYF.

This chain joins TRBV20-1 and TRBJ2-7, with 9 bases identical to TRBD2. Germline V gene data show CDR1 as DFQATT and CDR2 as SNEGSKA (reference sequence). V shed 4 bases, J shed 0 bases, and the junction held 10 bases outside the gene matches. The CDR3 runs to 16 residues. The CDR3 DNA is TGCAGTGCTAAAAATGACCTAGCGGGGAGCTCCTACGAGCAGTACTTC. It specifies CSAKNDLAGSSYEQYF.